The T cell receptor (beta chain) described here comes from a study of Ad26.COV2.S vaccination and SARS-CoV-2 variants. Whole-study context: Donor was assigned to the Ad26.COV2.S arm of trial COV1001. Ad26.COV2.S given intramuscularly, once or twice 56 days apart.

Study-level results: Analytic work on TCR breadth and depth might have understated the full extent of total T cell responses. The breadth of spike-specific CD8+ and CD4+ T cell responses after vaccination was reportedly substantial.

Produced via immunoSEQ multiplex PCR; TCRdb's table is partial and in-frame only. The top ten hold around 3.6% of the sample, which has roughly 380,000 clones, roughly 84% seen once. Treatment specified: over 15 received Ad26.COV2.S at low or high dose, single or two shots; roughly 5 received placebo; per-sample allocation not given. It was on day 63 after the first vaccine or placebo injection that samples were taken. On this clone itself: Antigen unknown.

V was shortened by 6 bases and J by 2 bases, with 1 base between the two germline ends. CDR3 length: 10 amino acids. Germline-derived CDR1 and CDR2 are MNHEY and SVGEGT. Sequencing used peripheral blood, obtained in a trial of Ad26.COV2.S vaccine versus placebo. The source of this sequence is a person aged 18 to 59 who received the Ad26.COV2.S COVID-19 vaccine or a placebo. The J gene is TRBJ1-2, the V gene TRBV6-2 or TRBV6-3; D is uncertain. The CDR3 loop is CASSNYGYTF. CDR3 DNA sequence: TGTGCCAGCAGCAACTATGGCTACACCTTC.